Given below is one T cell receptor beta chain in context. The sample belongs to a study of blood T cell repertoires in COVID-19. Repertoires were generated with immunoSEQ multiplex PCR, while TCRdb's copy carries only in-frame clones and drops some. The sample includes just over 300,000 clones, nearly 90% of them seen just once. Those enrolled, adults aged 18 to 89 years, came from around 25 US areas. Clinical history as reported by participants underpinned cohort assignment. The receptor was isolated from a young woman with acute COVID-19. Sequencing was done on a sample of PBMCs or T cells enriched from blood (not recorded which).

CDR3: CASSEAGTGRNQPQHF. The CDR3 nucleotides are TGTGCCAGCAGTGAAGCGGGAACAGGGCGCAATCAGCCCCAGCATTTT. The chain employs TRBV2 and TRBJ1-5; weak D call: TRBD1 (6 bases). This CDR3 region has 16 residues. V lost 0 bases and J 2 bases, leaving 11 bases between the germline ends. CDR1 and CDR2 (germline): SNHLY, FYNNEI.